The clone carrying this T cell receptor beta chain was detected a few times. Antigen: not known. The sample is drawn from a study of blood T cells in healthy people across ages. Study findings and constraints: With unsorted PBMCs, a conclusive comparison of naive versus antigen-experienced cells was not possible.

The V end lost 1 base, the J end lost 5 bases, and 17 bases lay between the germline ends. Germline V CDR1 and CDR2: SEHNR, FQNEAQ (reference sequence). The CDR3 contains 16 residues. The authors ran a second PCR of 7 to 11 cycles using a sample-barcoded 5' primer and a J-beta primer mix. Through a template-switch adaptor with 12 random nucleotides, each cDNA molecule received a tag. TCRdb redid the calling of the 5' RACE reads with MiXCR, one entry per CDR3 protein. The repertoire consists of roughly 800,000 distinct CDR3 sequences, with around 25% occurring once and the leading ten covering 9.4%. This sample also belongs to another study, concerning T cells of mothers and their children. That work adds: Donors were three healthy Caucasian mothers and their six children. No clone of persistent microchimeric T cells was detected.

V and J are TRBV7-9 and TRBJ2-5, with D tentatively TRBD2 (5 bases). Sequenced material: blood. The receptor was isolated from a boy aged 10-17 years in good health. CDR3 in DNA: TGTGCCAGCAGCTTAGATGTCGAGGGTATCTTGGAGACCCAGTACTTC. Residues: CASSLDVEGILETQYF.